One T cell receptor (beta chain) is described in this entry. The data were taken from a study of human T cells and chemical hapten exposure. The CDR3 sequence is 14 residues long. V was clipped by 5 bases and J by 7 bases, with 15 bases between them. Germline CDR1 and CDR2: MDHEN and SYDVKM. Time point meaning: patch test 1, 2 weeks after DPC sensitization. Treatment described: therapeutic diphenylcyclopropenone sensitization with weekly scalp DPC. Non-pregnant alopecia patients aged 18 to 70, suitable for DPC therapy. TCRdb re-called the RACE reads with MiXCR, one entry per CDR3 protein. The sample yields 100,000 or so distinct CDR3 sequences, under 12% seen once.

The chain uses TRBV28 and TRBJ2-1, with no clear D. The source is a man aged 40-55 years with alopecia areata. Some clones in this sample may be carry-over from other donors' samples. The source material was whole blood, sampled in connection with sensitization to the hapten diphenylcyclopropenone (DPC). In DNA, the CDR3 is TGTGCCAGCAGTAACCCTGGTCGGGCGAATGAGCAGTTCTTC. The encoded protein is CASSNPGRANEQFF.